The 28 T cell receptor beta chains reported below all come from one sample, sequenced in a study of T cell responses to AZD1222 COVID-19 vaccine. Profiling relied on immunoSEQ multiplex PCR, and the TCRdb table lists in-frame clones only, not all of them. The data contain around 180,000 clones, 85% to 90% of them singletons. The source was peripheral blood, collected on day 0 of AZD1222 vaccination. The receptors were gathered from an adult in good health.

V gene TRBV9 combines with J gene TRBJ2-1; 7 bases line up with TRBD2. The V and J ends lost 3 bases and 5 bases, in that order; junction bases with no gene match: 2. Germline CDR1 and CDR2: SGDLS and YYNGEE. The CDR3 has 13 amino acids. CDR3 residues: CASSGSGDNEQFF. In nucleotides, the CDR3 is TGTGCCAGCAGCGGGAGCGGGGACAATGAGCAGTTCTTC.

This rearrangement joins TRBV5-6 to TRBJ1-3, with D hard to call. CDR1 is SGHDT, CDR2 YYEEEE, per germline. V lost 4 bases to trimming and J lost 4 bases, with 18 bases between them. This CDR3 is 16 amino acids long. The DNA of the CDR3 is TGTGCCAGCAGCCTGCTTGGCCCCGTGGGAGGAAACACCATATATTTT. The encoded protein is CASSLLGPVGGNTIYF.

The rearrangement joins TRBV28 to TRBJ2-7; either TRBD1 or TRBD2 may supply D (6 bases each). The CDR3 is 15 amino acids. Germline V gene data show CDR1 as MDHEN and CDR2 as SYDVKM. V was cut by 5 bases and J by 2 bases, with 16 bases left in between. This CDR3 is CASSIGGGGPYEQYF. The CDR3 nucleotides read TGTGCCAGCAGTATCGGAGGGGGAGGCCCCTACGAGCAGTACTTC.

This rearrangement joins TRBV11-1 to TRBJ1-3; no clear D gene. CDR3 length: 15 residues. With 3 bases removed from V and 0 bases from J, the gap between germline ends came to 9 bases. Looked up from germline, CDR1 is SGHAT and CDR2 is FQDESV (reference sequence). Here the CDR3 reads CASSLAANSGNTIYF. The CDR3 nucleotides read TGTGCCAGCAGCTTGGCAGCAAACTCTGGAAACACCATATATTTT.

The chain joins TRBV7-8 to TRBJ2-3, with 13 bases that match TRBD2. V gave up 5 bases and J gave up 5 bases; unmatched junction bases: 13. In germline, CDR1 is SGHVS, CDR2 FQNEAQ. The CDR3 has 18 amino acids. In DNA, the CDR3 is TGTGCCAGCAGCGACCTGCCGGGACTAGCGGGGAAAGAAGATACGCAGTATTTT. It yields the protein CASSDLPGLAGKEDTQYF.

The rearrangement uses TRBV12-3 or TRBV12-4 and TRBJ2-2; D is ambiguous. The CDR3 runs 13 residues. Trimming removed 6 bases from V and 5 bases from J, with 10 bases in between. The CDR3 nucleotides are TGTGCCAGCAGACAAACAGAGACCGGGGAGCTGTTTTTT. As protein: CASRQTETGELFF.

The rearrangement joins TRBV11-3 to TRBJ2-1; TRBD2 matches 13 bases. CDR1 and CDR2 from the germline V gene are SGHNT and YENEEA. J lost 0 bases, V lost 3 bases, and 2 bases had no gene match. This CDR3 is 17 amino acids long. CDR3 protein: CASSFGTSGISYNEQFF. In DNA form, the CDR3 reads TGTGCCAGCAGCTTCGGGACTAGCGGGATCTCCTACAATGAGCAGTTCTTC.

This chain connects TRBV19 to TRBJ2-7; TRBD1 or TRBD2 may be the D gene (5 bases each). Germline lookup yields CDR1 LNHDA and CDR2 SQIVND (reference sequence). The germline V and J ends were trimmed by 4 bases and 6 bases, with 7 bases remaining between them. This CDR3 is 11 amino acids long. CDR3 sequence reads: CASSTGAEQYF. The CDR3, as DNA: TGTGCCAGTAGTACCGGGGCCGAGCAGTACTTC.

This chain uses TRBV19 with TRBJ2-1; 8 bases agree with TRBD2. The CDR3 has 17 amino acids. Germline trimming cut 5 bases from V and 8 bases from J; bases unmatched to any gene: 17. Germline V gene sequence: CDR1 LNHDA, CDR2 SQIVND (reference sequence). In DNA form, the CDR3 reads TGTGCCAGTAGTCTGTTAGCGGGAAATTCCTTTTTGCATGAGCAGTTCTTC. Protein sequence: CASSLLAGNSFLHEQFF.

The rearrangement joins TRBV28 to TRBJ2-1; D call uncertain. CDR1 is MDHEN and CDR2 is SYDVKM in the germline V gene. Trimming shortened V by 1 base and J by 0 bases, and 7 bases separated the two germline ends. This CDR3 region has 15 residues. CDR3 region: CASSLSGSSYNEQFF. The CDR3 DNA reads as TGTGCCAGCAGTTTATCCGGGTCCTCCTACAATGAGCAGTTCTTC.

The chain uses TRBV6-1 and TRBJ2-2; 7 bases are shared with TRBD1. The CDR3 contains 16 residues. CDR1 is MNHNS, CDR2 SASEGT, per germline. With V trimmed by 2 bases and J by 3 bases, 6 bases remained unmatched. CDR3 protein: CASSERTGWDTGELFF. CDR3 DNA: TGTGCCAGCAGTGAACGGACAGGATGGGACACCGGGGAGCTGTTTTTT.

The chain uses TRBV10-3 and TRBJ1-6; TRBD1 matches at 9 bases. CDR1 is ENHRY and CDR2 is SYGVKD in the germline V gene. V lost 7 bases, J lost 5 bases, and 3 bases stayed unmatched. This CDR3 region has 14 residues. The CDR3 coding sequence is TGTGCCATCAATACAGGGGGCGATAATTCACCCCTCCACTTT. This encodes CAINTGGDNSPLHF.

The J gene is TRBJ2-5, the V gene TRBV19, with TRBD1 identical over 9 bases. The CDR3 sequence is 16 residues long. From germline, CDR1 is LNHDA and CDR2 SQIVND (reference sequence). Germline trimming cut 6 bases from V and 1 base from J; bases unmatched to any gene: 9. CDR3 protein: CASSSGTGFFQETQYF. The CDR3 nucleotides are TGTGCCAGTAGCTCCGGGACAGGGTTCTTCCAAGAGACCCAGTACTTC.

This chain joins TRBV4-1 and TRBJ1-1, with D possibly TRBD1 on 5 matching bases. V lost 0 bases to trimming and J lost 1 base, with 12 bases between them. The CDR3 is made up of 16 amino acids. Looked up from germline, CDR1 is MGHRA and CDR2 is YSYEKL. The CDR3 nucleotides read TGCGCCAGCAGCCAAGATCCACGGCAGGGGAACACTGAAGCTTTCTTT. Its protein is CASSQDPRQGNTEAFF.

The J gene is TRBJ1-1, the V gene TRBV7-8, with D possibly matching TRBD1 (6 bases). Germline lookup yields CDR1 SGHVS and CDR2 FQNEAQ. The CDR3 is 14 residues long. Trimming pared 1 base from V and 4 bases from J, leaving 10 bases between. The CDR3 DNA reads TGTGCCAGCAGCTTAGGAGACAGGCCCACTGAAGCTTTCTTT. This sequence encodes CASSLGDRPTEAFF.

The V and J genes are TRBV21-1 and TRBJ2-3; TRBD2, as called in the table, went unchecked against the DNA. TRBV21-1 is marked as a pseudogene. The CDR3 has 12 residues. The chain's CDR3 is CASWGGADTQYF. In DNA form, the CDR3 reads TGTGCCAGCTGGGGGGGGGCAGATACGCAGTATTTT.

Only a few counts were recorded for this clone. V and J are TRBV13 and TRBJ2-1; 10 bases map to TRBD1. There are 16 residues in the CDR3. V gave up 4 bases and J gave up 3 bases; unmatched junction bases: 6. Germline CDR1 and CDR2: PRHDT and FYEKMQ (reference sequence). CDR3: CASSSRQGANYNEQFF. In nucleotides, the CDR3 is TGTGCCAGCAGCTCCCGACAGGGGGCAAACTACAATGAGCAGTTCTTC. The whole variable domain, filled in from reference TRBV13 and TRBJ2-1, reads AAGVIQSPRHLIKEKRETATLKCYPIPRHDTVYWYQQGPGQDPQFLISFYEKMQSDKGSIPDRFSAQQFSDYHSELNMSSLELGDSALYFCASSSRQGANYNEQFFGPGTRLTVL.

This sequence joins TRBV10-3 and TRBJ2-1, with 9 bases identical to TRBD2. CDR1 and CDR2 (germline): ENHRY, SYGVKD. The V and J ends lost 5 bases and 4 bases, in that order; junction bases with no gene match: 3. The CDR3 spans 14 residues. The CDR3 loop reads CAISTSGPYNEQFF. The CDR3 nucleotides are TGTGCCATCAGTACTAGCGGGCCGTACAATGAGCAGTTCTTC.

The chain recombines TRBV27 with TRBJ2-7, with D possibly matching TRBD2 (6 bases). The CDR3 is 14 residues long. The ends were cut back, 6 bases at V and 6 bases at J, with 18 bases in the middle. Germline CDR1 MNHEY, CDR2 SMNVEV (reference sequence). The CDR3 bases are TGTGCCAGCAGGCCGGGACTCCGTGTGGCCGAGCAGTACTTC. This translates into CASRPGLRVAEQYF.

The DNA of the CDR3 is TGTGCCAGCACCCCCTCCAGGCACGAGCAGTACTTC. This translates into CASTPSRHEQYF. This chain uses TRBV28 with TRBJ2-7; D unresolved. The CDR3 is 12 residues long. V was trimmed by 7 bases and J by 5 bases, leaving 12 bases between them. Per the germline V gene, CDR1 is MDHEN and CDR2 is SYDVKM.

The CDR3 bases are TGTGCCAGCAGTTTATCGGGACTAGCGGGAGGGCCGGTAGCCAAAAACATTCAGTACTTC. Its translation: CASSLSGLAGGPVAKNIQYF. This chain links TRBV28 with TRBJ2-4, with 16 nucleotides matching TRBD2. Germline CDR1 MDHEN, CDR2 SYDVKM. V shed 1 base, J shed 0 bases, and the junction held 6 bases outside the gene matches. This CDR3 spans 20 amino acids.

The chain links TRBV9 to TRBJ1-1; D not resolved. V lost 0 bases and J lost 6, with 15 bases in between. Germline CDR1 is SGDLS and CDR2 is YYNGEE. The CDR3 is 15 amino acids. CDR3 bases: TGTGCCAGCAGCGTAGGACCGGGTGATTTCGCTGAAGCTTTCTTT. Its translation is CASSVGPGDFAEAFF.

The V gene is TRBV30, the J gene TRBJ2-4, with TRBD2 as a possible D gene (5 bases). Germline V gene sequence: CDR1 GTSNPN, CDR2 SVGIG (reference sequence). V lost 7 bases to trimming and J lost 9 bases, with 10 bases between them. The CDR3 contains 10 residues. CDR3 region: CASGRGIQYF. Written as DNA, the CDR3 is TGTGCCTCCGGTCGGGGCATTCAGTACTTC.

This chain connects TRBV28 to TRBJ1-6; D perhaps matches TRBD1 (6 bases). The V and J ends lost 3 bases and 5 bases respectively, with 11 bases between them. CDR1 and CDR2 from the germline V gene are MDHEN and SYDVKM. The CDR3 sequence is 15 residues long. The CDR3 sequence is CASSFRQGNNSPLHF. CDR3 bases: TGTGCCAGCAGTTTTCGGCAGGGGAATAATTCACCCCTCCACTTT.

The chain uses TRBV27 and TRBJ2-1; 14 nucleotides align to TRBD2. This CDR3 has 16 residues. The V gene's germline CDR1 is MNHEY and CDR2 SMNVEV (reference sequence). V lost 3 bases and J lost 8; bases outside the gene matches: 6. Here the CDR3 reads CASSFVTSGGADEQFF. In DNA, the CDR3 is TGTGCCAGCAGTTTCGTGACTAGCGGGGGGGCGGATGAGCAGTTCTTC.

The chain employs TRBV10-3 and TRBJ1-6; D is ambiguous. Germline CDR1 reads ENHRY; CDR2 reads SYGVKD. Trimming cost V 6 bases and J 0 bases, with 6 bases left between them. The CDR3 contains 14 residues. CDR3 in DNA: TGTGCCATCAGCGAGATCTCCTATAATTCACCCCTCCACTTT. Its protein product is CAISEISYNSPLHF.

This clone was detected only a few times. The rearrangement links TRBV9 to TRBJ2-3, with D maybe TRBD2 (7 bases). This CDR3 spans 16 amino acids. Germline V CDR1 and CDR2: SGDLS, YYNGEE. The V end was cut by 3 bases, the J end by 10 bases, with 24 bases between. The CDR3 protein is CASSARQRGGRGAQYF. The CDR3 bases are TGTGCCAGCAGCGCCCGTCAGAGGGGGGGAAGGGGAGCGCAGTATTTT. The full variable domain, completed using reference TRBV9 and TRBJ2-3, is DSGVTQTPKHLITATGQRVTLRCSPRSGDLSVYWYQQSLDQGLQFLIQYYNGEERAKGNILERFSAQQFPDLHSELNLSSLELGDSALYFCASSARQRGGRGAQYFGPGTRLTVL.

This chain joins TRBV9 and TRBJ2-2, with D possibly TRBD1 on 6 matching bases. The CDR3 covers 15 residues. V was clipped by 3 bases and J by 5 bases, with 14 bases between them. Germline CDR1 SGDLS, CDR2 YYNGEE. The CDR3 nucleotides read TGTGCCAGCAGCGCGACAGGAGGTGGTACCGGGGAGCTGTTTTTT. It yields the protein CASSATGGGTGELFF.